This T cell receptor beta chain was identified during a study of blood T cell repertoires in COVID-19. Trimming stripped 6 bases from V and 0 bases from J, with 5 bases between. CDR1 and CDR2 (germline): LNHDA, SQIVND (reference sequence). The CDR3 covers 12 residues. Original processing notes: Reference gene primer amplification gave nucleated cell count estimates. Generated by immunoSEQ multiplex PCR, the TCRdb table keeps only in-frame clones and is missing some. V, J and clone size were drawn from that table, and D and trimming were deduced from the DNA. This table has some 150,000 clones, 70% to 90% appearing once.

This TCR came from a man between 40 and 49 years old with acute or convalescent COVID-19. The chain uses TRBV19 and TRBJ1-1; D not certain. Material for sequencing was peripheral blood. The CDR3 loop reads CASRSMNTEAFF. The CDR3, as DNA: TGTGCCAGTAGATCCATGAACACTGAAGCTTTCTTT.